This TCR beta chain was found in a study of blood T cell repertoires in COVID-19. Between the trimmed V and J ends, which lost 0 bases and 5 bases, there was a span of 8 bases. This CDR3 is 15 amino acids long. The V gene's germline CDR1 is MGHRA and CDR2 YSYEKL. Here immunoSEQ multiplex PCR was the method, and the copy in TCRdb shows in-frame clones only, minus some. The table includes about 250,000 clones, 80% to 90% detected once. This receptor was identified in a woman aged 18-29 years who had recovered from COVID-19. The chain combines TRBV4-1 with TRBJ1-6; D is possibly TRBD1 (5 bases). Sequenced: PBMCs or T cells enriched from blood (not recorded which). The CDR3 region has the DNA TGCGCCAGCAGCCAAGATTCGGGGGATAATTCACCCCTCCACTTT. Translation: CASSQDSGDNSPLHF.